The 22 T cell receptor beta chains below all came from one sample that was sequenced in a study of post-analysis software for immune sequencing data. Broader study findings: Relative to controls, patients had several TRBV segments at higher frequency, with TRBV5-6, TRBV5-1 and TRBV20-1 among these.

Unique-molecular-identifier-tagged TCR beta cDNA libraries were used. TCRdb reprocessed the PCR reads via MiXCR and lists one record per CDR3 protein. The sample shows under 650,000 distinct CDR3 sequences, 44% of them seen only once. The antigens of these receptors remain unknown. The sample taken for sequencing was blood. The receptors originated from a girl aged 10 to 17 with multiple sclerosis.

The V call is TRBV12-3 or TRBV12-4, the J call TRBJ2-6, with no clear D. V lost 5 bases to trimming and J lost 2 bases, with 7 bases between them. The CDR3 runs 14 residues. The CDR3 protein is CASSTEAGANVLTF. CDR3 nucleotides: TGTGCCAGCAGTACAGAGGCTGGGGCCAACGTCCTGACTTTC.

The rearrangement joins TRBV16 to TRBJ2-7; 8 nucleotides match TRBD1. J gave up 1 base and V 10 bases, and 12 bases lay outside the gene matches. The CDR3 is 15 residues long. Germline CDR1 KGHSY, CDR2 FQNENV. The CDR3 reads CATQKTGDASYEQYF. CDR3 sequence (DNA): TGTGCCACCCAAAAGACAGGGGACGCATCCTACGAGCAGTACTTC.

This clonotype was picked up a small number of times. J is TRBJ2-7 and V is TRBV2, with 10 bases that match TRBD2. After removal of 10 bases from V and 0 bases from J, the junction contained 6 bases not matched to a gene. The CDR3 contains 14 residues. The germline V gene encodes CDR1 SNHLY and CDR2 FYNNEI. The chain's CDR3 is CATAGTSASYEQYF. The DNA of the CDR3 is TGTGCCACCGCGGGGACTAGCGCCTCCTACGAGCAGTACTTC.

The chain uses TRBV20-1 and TRBJ2-2, with TRBD1 identical over 7 bases. This CDR3 has 15 amino acids. The V and J ends lost 4 bases and 2 bases, in that order; junction bases with no gene match: 7. Germline CDR1 DFQATT, CDR2 SNEGSKA (reference sequence). In DNA form, the CDR3 reads TGCAGTGCTATCAACAGGGGTAGAAACACCGGGGAGCTGTTTTTT. Translating it yields CSAINRGRNTGELFF.

V gene TRBV5-1 combines with J gene TRBJ2-3; tentatively, D is TRBD2 (5 bases). Trimming took 0 bases from V and 2 from J, leaving 10 bases between them. Germline values: CDR1 SGHRS, CDR2 YFSETQ. This CDR3 region has 15 residues. The CDR3 DNA reads TGCGCCAGCAGCTTGGCGTGGGAGAACACAGATACGCAGTATTTT. Translated, it gives CASSLAWENTDTQYF.

As for this clonotype: Relative to the germline gene, one junction end is altered; a read error may explain this. The chain uses TRBV27 and TRBJ2-7; D might be TRBD1 (6 bases). Germline V gene lookup returns CDR1 MNHEY and CDR2 SMNVEV (reference sequence). The CDR3 has 16 amino acids. CDR3 amino acids: CASSFKLTGNSYKQYF. In DNA, the CDR3 is TGTGCCAGCAGTTTTAAACTAACAGGGAATTCCTACAAGCAGTACTTC.

This clonotype was picked up a small number of times. The gene calls are TRBV12-3 or TRBV12-4 and TRBJ1-2; TRBD1 agrees at 10 bases. The CDR3 runs 15 residues. After removal of 4 bases from V and 3 bases from J, the junction contained 5 bases not matched to a gene. The CDR3 DNA reads as TGTGCCAGCAGTTCGGGACAGGGGCGTTACTATGGCTACACCTTC. Protein product: CASSSGQGRYYGYTF.

This clonotype was recorded once. The chain employs TRBV6-1 and TRBJ2-5; TRBD2 agrees at 8 bases. Germline values: CDR1 MNHNS, CDR2 SASEGT. J lost 5 bases, V lost 1 base, and 9 bases had no gene match. The CDR3 loop spans 16 amino acids. CDR3 sequence: CASSEEWLSGEETQYF. Written as DNA, the CDR3 is TGTGCCAGCAGTGAAGAGTGGCTTAGCGGGGAGGAGACCCAGTACTTC.

This clonotype was detected only a few times. The chain uses TRBV6-6 and TRBJ2-1, with TRBD2 identical over 7 bases. The CDR3 spans 15 residues. Germline CDR1 reads MNHNY; CDR2 reads SVGAGI (reference sequence). The trim removed 6 bases at V and 2 bases at J, leaving 7 bases unmatched. CDR3 nucleotides: TGTGCCAGCAGCCAAGCGGGATCCCCCTACAATGAGCAGTTCTTC. It yields the protein CASSQAGSPYNEQFF.

On this clonotype itself: A read error may produce the germline difference seen at one junction end. The V gene is TRBV5-5, the J gene TRBJ2-7; a weak D match, TRBD2 (5 bases). There are 16 residues in the CDR3. Germline values: CDR1 SGHKS, CDR2 YYEKEE (reference sequence). This chain's CDR3 is CDSSSPLGLVANEQYF. As DNA, the CDR3 is TGTGACAGCAGCTCCCCACTAGGGTTAGTTGCAAATGAGCAGTACTTC.

CDR3 coding DNA: TGTGCCAGCAGCTGGGCAGAACCTAACTATGGCTACACCTTC. Translating gives CASSWAEPNYGYTF. The chain joins TRBV5-6 to TRBJ1-2, with D hard to call. This CDR3 contains 14 residues. Germline V gene lookup returns CDR1 SGHDT and CDR2 YYEEEE. The V end lost 3 bases, the J end lost 0 bases, and 9 bases lay between the germline ends.

The chain employs TRBV9 and TRBJ1-2, with TRBD1 identical over 7 bases. From germline, CDR1 is SGDLS and CDR2 YYNGEE. The trim removed 0 bases at V and 8 bases at J, leaving 7 bases unmatched. The CDR3 length is 14 residues. The DNA of the CDR3 is TGTGCCAGCAGCGTAGAAGAGGGGGCAAGGGGCTACACCTTC. Translating gives CASSVEEGARGYTF.

The sample holds a few counts of this clonotype. This rearrangement joins TRBV6-2 or TRBV6-3 to TRBJ2-1, with TRBD1 identical over 7 bases. V was clipped by 8 bases and J by 0 bases; unmatched bases: 1. This CDR3 has 13 amino acids. Germline V CDR1 and CDR2: MNHEY, SVGEGT. The CDR3 DNA follows: TGTGCCAGCTGGGACAGCTCCTACAATGAGCAGTTCTTC. Translation gives CASWDSSYNEQFF.

The genes are TRBV6-5 and TRBJ1-2; tentatively, D is TRBD1 (6 bases). Trimming cost V 8 bases and J 8 bases, with 27 bases left between them. Germline V gives CDR1 MNHEY, CDR2 SVGAGI. CDR3 length: 16 residues. The CDR3 is CASGTYRARGTGGYTF. The DNA of the CDR3 is TGTGCCAGCGGAACCTACAGGGCCCGCGGAACTGGGGGCTACACCTTC.

The rearrangement links TRBV21-1 to TRBJ2-4; the table names TRBD1, a call not compared with the DNA. TRBV21-1 is annotated as a pseudogene. The CDR3 length is 13 residues. The CDR3 region is CASSKAGGSIQYF. DNA for the CDR3: TGTGCCAGCAGCAAGGCGGGGGGGTCCATTCAGTACTTC.

The chain links TRBV7-9 to TRBJ1-5, with D perhaps matching TRBD1 (5 bases). V lost 1 base, J lost 4 bases, and 11 bases lay in between. The germline gives CDR1 SEHNR, CDR2 FQNEAQ (reference sequence). The CDR3 is 15 residues long. This chain's CDR3 is CASSLGGAQNQPQHF. Here the CDR3 DNA reads TGTGCCAGCAGCTTAGGGGGCGCACAAAATCAGCCCCAGCATTTT.

J is TRBJ2-7 and V is TRBV5-1; D call uncertain. CDR1 is SGHRS, CDR2 YFSETQ, per germline. V was pared by 1 base and J by 2 bases, with 10 bases between. The CDR3 is 14 amino acids. CDR3 nucleotide sequence: TGCGCCAGCAGCTTGAAGGCTTTCCCCTACGAGCAGTACTTC. This gives the protein CASSLKAFPYEQYF.

The chain is built from TRBV5-1 and TRBJ2-5, with D possibly being TRBD2 (5 bases). With the DNA end fitting TRBJ2-7 better, the J assignment may be wrong. CDR3 size: 14 residues. CDR1 is SGHRS, CDR2 YFSETQ, per germline. The DNA of the CDR3 is TGCGCCAGCAGCTTAAGGACTCCGACCTACGAGCAGTACTTC. Translating gives CASSLRTPTYEQYF.

This chain uses TRBV6-6 with TRBJ1-4; possibly TRBD1 for D (5 bases). There are 15 residues in the CDR3. Germline lookup yields CDR1 MNHNY and CDR2 SVGAGI (reference sequence). V was clipped by 7 bases and J by 7 bases, with 19 bases between them. Here the CDR3 reads CASNQARERGEKLFF. The CDR3 nucleotides read TGTGCCAGCAACCAAGCCAGGGAGCGCGGTGAAAAACTGTTTTTT.

DNA of the CDR3: TGCGCCAGCAGCTTGGGATGGGAAGAGCAGTACTTC. Its protein is CASSLGWEEQYF. The V call is TRBV5-1, the J call TRBJ2-5, with D hard to call. The V end was cut by 0 bases, the J end by 11 bases, with 11 bases between. The CDR3 runs 12 residues. The germline V gene encodes CDR1 SGHRS and CDR2 YFSETQ.

This rearrangement joins TRBV4-1 to TRBJ1-1; the D gene is possibly TRBD1 (6 bases). CDR3 size: 15 residues. V gave up 0 bases and J gave up 4 bases, with 12 bases separating them. Germline V gene data show CDR1 as MGHRA and CDR2 as YSYEKL. CDR3 in amino acids: CASSQENRESTEAFF. The CDR3 nucleotides are TGCGCCAGCAGCCAAGAGAACAGGGAAAGCACTGAAGCTTTCTTT.

The chain uses TRBV3-1 and TRBJ2-5, with D unclear. Trimming stripped 5 bases from V and 1 base from J, with 14 bases between. The CDR3 length is 15 residues. The V gene's germline CDR1 is LGHDT and CDR2 YNNKEL (reference sequence). CDR3 sequence (DNA): TGTGCCAGCAGCTTCTGGATATCGGGCCAAGAGACCCAGTACTTC. The encoded protein is CASSFWISGQETQYF.